The 25 T cell receptor beta chains below all came from one sample that was sequenced in a study of CD8 T cells in ankylosing spondylitis. In TCRdb, the 5' RACE reads were re-called with MiXCR into one record per CDR3 protein. In the table there are just over 350,000 distinct CDR3 sequences, 20% of which are singletons. The sequenced material came from blood, either unsorted or a sorted T cell fraction (not recorded which). The receptors originated from a male donor with ankylosing spondylitis or in good health (not recorded which).

This clonotype came up a few times. V usage is TRBV20-1 and J usage is TRBJ2-3; 7 bases align to TRBD1. The CDR3 has 17 amino acids. The V gene's germline CDR1 is DFQATT and CDR2 SNEGSKA (reference sequence). J was trimmed by 2 bases and V by 3 bases; bases with no gene match: 14. CDR3 residues: CSARPRTRDRVTDTQYF. DNA of the CDR3: TGCAGTGCTAGGCCCCGCACCCGCGACAGGGTCACAGATACGCAGTATTTT.

This clonotype appeared a few times. This rearrangement joins TRBV19 to TRBJ2-1, with 8 bases matching TRBD2. The CDR3 loop spans 14 amino acids. Germline CDR1 and CDR2: LNHDA and SQIVND (reference sequence). V dropped 3 bases and J dropped 5; count of bases not matched to a gene: 3. DNA for the CDR3: TGTGCCAGTAGTATTCTAGCGGGCCACAATGAGCAGTTCTTC. It codes for CASSILAGHNEQFF.

In its sample, this clonotype was seen a few times. No DNA is shown, since the ends of the CDR3 on it are uncertain; the CDR3 is the one TCRdb lists. The V gene is TRBV15, the J gene TRBJ2-3; the table names TRBD2, a call not compared with the DNA. The CDR3 has 14 residues if both end residues are counted. Germline CDR1 reads LNHNV; CDR2 reads YYDKDF (reference sequence). The CDR3 reads CATSRVGPGTRDYF.

This clonotype was seen many times. The chain uses TRBV12-3 or TRBV12-4 and TRBJ2-5, with D perhaps being TRBD1 or TRBD2 (5 bases each). The CDR3 spans 12 residues. V was trimmed by 5 bases and J by 5 bases, leaving 9 bases between them. The DNA for the CDR3 is TGTGCCAGCAGTCAGGGAGCGGAGACCCAGTACTTC. Translation gives CASSQGAETQYF.

This chain joins TRBV4-2 and TRBJ2-7; a weak D match, TRBD2 (6 bases). The CDR3 runs 14 residues. V lost 4 bases and J lost 4, with 14 bases in between. Germline CDR1 reads LGHNA; CDR2 reads YNFKEQ. As DNA, the CDR3 is TGTGCCAGCAGCCCCTACCTGGGGGGTTACGAGCAGTACTTC. Its translation: CASSPYLGGYEQYF.

The V call is TRBV30, the J call TRBJ2-5; no clear D gene. CDR1 and CDR2 (germline): GTSNPN, SVGIG (reference sequence). The V and J ends lost 2 bases and 3 bases respectively, with 7 bases between them. The CDR3 is made up of 12 amino acids. Here the CDR3 DNA reads TGTGCCTGGAGTTCGCCGAAAGAGACCCAGTACTTC. It codes for CAWSSPKETQYF.

In this sample, this clonotype turned up a few times. A read error may produce the germline difference seen at one junction end. The rearrangement joins TRBV20-1 to TRBJ2-7; TRBD2 matches 7 bases. The germline CDR1 and CDR2 sequences are DFQATT and SNEGSKA (reference sequence). The CDR3 sequence is 13 residues long. The chain's CDR3 is CSGRLAGYYEQYF. The CDR3 coding sequence is TGCAGTGGTAGACTAGCCGGCTACTACGAGCAGTACTTC.

The V gene is TRBV20-1, the J gene TRBJ2-3, with 11 bases that match TRBD2. The length of the CDR3 is 17 residues. The junction had 9 bases not matched to a gene; V was cut back by 3 bases and J by 1 base. Looked up from germline, CDR1 is DFQATT and CDR2 is SNEGSKA (reference sequence). The CDR3 nucleotides are TGCAGTGCTAGGTCTAGCGGGGGGCCAGGGGGCACAGATACGCAGTATTTT. Protein sequence: CSARSSGGPGGTDTQYF.

This clonotype was recorded a few times. The V gene is TRBV7-9, the J gene TRBJ2-3; tentative D call: TRBD1 (6 bases). The CDR3 covers 15 residues. Germline V gives CDR1 SEHNR, CDR2 FQNEAQ (reference sequence). V was cut by 0 bases and J by 5 bases, with 12 bases left in between. The CDR3 loop is CASSLALGAGDTQYF. The CDR3 region has the DNA TGTGCCAGCAGCTTAGCGCTGGGGGCAGGAGATACGCAGTATTTT.

The rearrangement uses TRBV30 and TRBJ2-7; D call uncertain. Deletions cut 6 bases from V and 4 bases from J, with 13 bases between. CDR3 size: 12 residues. Germline V lookup: CDR1 GTSNPN, CDR2 SVGIG (reference sequence). The CDR3 region is CACGLEGYEQYF. The CDR3, as DNA: TGTGCCTGTGGTTTAGAAGGGTACGAGCAGTACTTC.

The chain combines TRBV18 with TRBJ2-2; perhaps TRBD2 as D (6 bases). This CDR3 comprises 15 residues. CDR1 is KGHSH, CDR2 LQKENI, per germline. Trimming cost V 5 bases and J 3 bases, with 13 bases left between them. The CDR3 DNA reads as TGTGCCAGCTCAGCGGGGCAGCCCCACACCGGGGAGCTGTTTTTT. Protein product: CASSAGQPHTGELFF.

In this sample, this clonotype turned up a few times. The rearrangement links TRBV4-1 to TRBJ2-1; 7 nucleotides agree with TRBD1. V trimming: 0 bases; J trimming: 6 bases; junction bases outside the gene matches: 2. From germline, CDR1 is MGHRA and CDR2 YSYEKL. This CDR3 spans 14 amino acids. CDR3 bases: TGCGCCAGCAGCCAAGAGGGACAGATCAATGAGCAGTTCTTC. Translation: CASSQEGQINEQFF.

This clonotype was detected many times. CDR3 in DNA: TGTGCCAGCAGTTTAGGCGGGCCTGAAAAACTGTTTTTT. Protein sequence: CASSLGGPEKLFF. The chain joins TRBV12-3 or TRBV12-4 to TRBJ1-4; D gene uncertain. The V and J ends lost 1 base and 7 bases respectively, with 7 bases between them. This CDR3 is built from 13 residues.

This chain uses TRBV6-5 with TRBJ1-2, with a weak D call TRBD1 (6 bases). V gave up 4 bases and J gave up 2 bases, with 11 bases separating them. Germline V gene sequence: CDR1 MNHEY, CDR2 SVGAGI. The CDR3 totals 14 residues. CDR3 sequence reads: CASSLWGPNYGYTF. CDR3 DNA: TGTGCCAGCAGTTTGTGGGGGCCCAACTATGGCTACACCTTC.

This clonotype was picked up a small number of times. This chain links TRBV29-1 with TRBJ2-7; tentative D call: TRBD1 (6 bases). CDR3 length: 12 amino acids. V gave up 6 bases and J gave up 2 bases, with 11 bases separating them. Germline CDR1 is SQVTM and CDR2 is ANQGSEA. CDR3 sequence reads: CSVEDSAYEQYF. CDR3 bases: TGCAGCGTCGAGGACAGTGCCTACGAGCAGTACTTC.

V gene TRBV5-1 combines with J gene TRBJ2-3, with a possible D match to TRBD1 (6 bases). With 3 bases removed from V and 2 bases from J, the gap between germline ends came to 13 bases. The CDR3 loop spans 15 amino acids. Germline V CDR1 and CDR2: SGHRS, YFSETQ. CDR3 in amino acids: CASSWTVPLTDTQYF. The DNA of the CDR3 is TGCGCCAGCAGCTGGACAGTCCCCCTCACAGATACGCAGTATTTT.

The chain couples TRBV10-2 to TRBJ2-7, with D possibly TRBD1 on 7 matching bases. The V and J ends lost 7 bases and 3 bases respectively, with 19 bases between them. The length of the CDR3 is 15 residues. The V gene's germline CDR1 is WSHSY and CDR2 SAAADI. For the CDR3, the DNA is TGCGCCAGCAAGGAGGGGGCTTATGCCGGCTACGAGCAGTACTTC. Protein sequence: CASKEGAYAGYEQYF.

The V call is TRBV16, the J call TRBJ1-2; D might be TRBD1 (5 bases). The CDR3 covers 13 residues. The germline V gene has CDR1 KGHSY and CDR2 FQNENV. V gave up 4 bases and J gave up 6 bases, with 12 bases separating them. This chain's CDR3 is CASSLPGRDGYTF. The CDR3 DNA sequence: TGTGCCAGCAGCCTTCCGGGGCGCGATGGCTACACCTTC.

The chain couples TRBV3-1 to TRBJ2-7; D not certain. The CDR3 contains 15 residues. Germline CDR1 reads LGHDT; CDR2 reads YNNKEL (reference sequence). V dropped 4 bases and J dropped 0 bases, with 13 bases sitting between them. This CDR3 is CASSPTRMSSYEQYF. The DNA for the CDR3 is TGTGCCAGCAGCCCCACCCGCATGAGCTCCTACGAGCAGTACTTC.

This clonotype showed up just a few times. J is TRBJ2-7 and V is TRBV28; D ambiguous. Trimming pared 6 bases from V and 0 bases from J, leaving 9 bases between. The germline V gene encodes CDR1 MDHEN and CDR2 SYDVKM. The CDR3 covers 13 residues. CDR3 sequence reads: CASRPTDSYEQYF. CDR3 coding DNA: TGTGCCAGCAGACCGACGGACTCCTACGAGCAGTACTTC.

V and J are TRBV9 and TRBJ2-1; TRBD1 might be the D (5 bases). The CDR3 runs 13 residues. CDR1 and CDR2 (germline): SGDLS, YYNGEE. The V end was cut by 2 bases, the J end by 5 bases, with 8 bases between. DNA of the CDR3: TGTGCCAGCAGCGTGGGGCTTGACAATGAGCAGTTCTTC. Translation: CASSVGLDNEQFF.

The rearrangement uses TRBV5-6 and TRBJ1-6; D uncertain. The CDR3 spans 14 residues. The ends were cut back, 4 bases at V and 10 bases at J, with 15 bases in the middle. Germline lookup yields CDR1 SGHDT and CDR2 YYEEEE. The CDR3 here is CASSPRLAASPLHF. The CDR3 region has the DNA TGTGCCAGCAGCCCCCGTTTGGCAGCCTCACCCCTCCACTTT.

This clonotype was counted only a few times. This rearrangement joins TRBV20-1 to TRBJ2-1; possibly TRBD2 for D (7 bases). V lost 0 bases to trimming and J lost 6 bases, with 18 bases between them. Germline V gives CDR1 DFQATT, CDR2 SNEGSKA (reference sequence). The CDR3 has 16 residues. In nucleotides, the CDR3 is TGCAGTGCTAGAGATCCTTGGGGGGGGGCACCCAATGAGCAGTTCTTC. Its translation is CSARDPWGGAPNEQFF.

The chain uses TRBV5-6 and TRBJ2-7; tentatively, D is TRBD1 or TRBD2 (5 bases each). V dropped 4 bases and J dropped 0 bases, with 11 bases sitting between them. CDR3 length equals 14 residues. CDR1 and CDR2 (germline): SGHDT, YYEEEE. CDR3 coding DNA: TGTGCCAGCAGCCAGGGACCGAGCTCCTACGAGCAGTACTTC. Amino acid sequence: CASSQGPSSYEQYF.

V gene TRBV6-1 combines with J gene TRBJ2-5; 7 nucleotides match TRBD1. From germline, CDR1 is MNHNS and CDR2 SASEGT. This CDR3 is built from 14 residues. V gave up 8 bases and J gave up 2 bases; unmatched junction bases: 8. CDR3 loop: CASSGMTGQETQYF. The DNA of the CDR3 is TGTGCCAGCTCAGGGATGACAGGGCAAGAGACCCAGTACTTC.